The entry that follows covers one TCR beta chain sequence. Original processing methods: Estimates of nucleated cell counts were drawn from the amplification of reference gene primers. Sequencing was performed with immunoSEQ multiplex PCR; in TCRdb, only in-frame clones are kept and a portion is missing. Clone size and V and J calls were adopted from that table, with D and trimming inferred from the DNA. The data contain about 39,000 clones, over 80% of them singletons. These data are taken from a study of blood T cell repertoires in COVID-19. About the study: COVID-19 samples, acute and convalescent, were from the United States, Italy and Spain. Sources were T cells, B-cell-depleted T cells, or PBMCs; the material itself was cDNA or gDNA.

The CDR3 runs to 13 residues. V lost 5 bases to trimming and J lost 3 bases, with 11 bases between them. CDR1 is MDHEN and CDR2 is SYDVKM in the germline V gene. This chain links TRBV28 with TRBJ2-7; D is perhaps TRBD2 (6 bases). The source is a man aged 50-60 years with active or convalescent COVID-19. Sequencing was carried out using peripheral blood. CDR3 coding DNA: TGTGCCAGCAGTCGCGGGGTTGTCTACGAGCAGTACTTC. Residues: CASSRGVVYEQYF.